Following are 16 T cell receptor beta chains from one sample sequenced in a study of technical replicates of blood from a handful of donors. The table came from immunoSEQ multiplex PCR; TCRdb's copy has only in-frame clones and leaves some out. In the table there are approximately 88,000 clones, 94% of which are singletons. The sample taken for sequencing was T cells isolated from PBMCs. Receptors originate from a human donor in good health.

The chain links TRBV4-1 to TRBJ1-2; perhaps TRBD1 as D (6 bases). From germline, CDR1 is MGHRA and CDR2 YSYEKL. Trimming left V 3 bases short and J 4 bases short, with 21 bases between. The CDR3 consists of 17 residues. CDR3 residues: CASSQGGGTDSFYGYTF. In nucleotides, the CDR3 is TGCGCCAGCAGCCAGGGTGGGGGAACGGACAGTTTCTATGGCTACACCTTC.

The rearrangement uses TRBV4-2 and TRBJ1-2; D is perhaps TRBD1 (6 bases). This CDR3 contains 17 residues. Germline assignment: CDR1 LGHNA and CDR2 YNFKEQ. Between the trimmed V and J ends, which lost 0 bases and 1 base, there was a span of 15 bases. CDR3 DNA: TGTGCCAGCAGCCAAGACATCAGTGGGGGCTTTAACTATGGCTACACCTTC. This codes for CASSQDISGGFNYGYTF.

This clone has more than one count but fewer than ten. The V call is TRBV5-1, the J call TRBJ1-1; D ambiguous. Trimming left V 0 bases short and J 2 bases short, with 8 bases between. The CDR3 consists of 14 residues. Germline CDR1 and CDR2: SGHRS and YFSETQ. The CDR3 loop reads CASSLGQKNTEAFF. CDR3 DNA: TGCGCCAGCAGCTTGGGGCAGAAAAACACTGAAGCTTTCTTT.

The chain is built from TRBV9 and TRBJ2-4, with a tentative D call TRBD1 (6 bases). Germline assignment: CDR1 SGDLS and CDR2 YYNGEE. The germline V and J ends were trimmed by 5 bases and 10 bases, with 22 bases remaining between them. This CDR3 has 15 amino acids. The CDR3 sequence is CASSPIVGAGKIQYF. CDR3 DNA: TGTGCCAGCAGTCCCATAGTGGGGGCAGGGAAGATTCAGTACTTC. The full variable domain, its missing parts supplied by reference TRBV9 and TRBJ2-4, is DSGVTQTPKHLITATGQRVTLRCSPRSGDLSVYWYQQSLDQGLQFLIQYYNGEERAKGNILERFSAQQFPDLHSELNLSSLELGDSALYFCASSPIVGAGKIQYFGAGTRLSVL.

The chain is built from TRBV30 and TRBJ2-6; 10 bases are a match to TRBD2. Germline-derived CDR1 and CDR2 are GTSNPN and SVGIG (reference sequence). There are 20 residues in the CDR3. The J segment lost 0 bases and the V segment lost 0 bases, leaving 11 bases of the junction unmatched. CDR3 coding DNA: TGTGCCTGGAGTGTACTTGGACTAGCGGACTTAAGCTCTGGGGCCAACGTCCTGACTTTC. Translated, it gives CAWSVLGLADLSSGANVLTF.

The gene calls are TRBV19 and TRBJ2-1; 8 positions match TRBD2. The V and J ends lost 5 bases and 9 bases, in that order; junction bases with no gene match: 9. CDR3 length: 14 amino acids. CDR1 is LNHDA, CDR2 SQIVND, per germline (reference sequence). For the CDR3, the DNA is TGTGCCAGTAGTCCCAGCGGGGGTATCAGTGAGCAGTTCTTC. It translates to CASSPSGGISEQFF.

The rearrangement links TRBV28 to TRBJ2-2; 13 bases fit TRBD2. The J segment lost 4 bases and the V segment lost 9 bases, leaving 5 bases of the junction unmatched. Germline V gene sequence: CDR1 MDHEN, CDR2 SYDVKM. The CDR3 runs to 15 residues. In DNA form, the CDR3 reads TGTGCCAGTGGACTAGCGGGAGCGGGCACCGGGGAGCTGTTTTTT. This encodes CASGLAGAGTGELFF.

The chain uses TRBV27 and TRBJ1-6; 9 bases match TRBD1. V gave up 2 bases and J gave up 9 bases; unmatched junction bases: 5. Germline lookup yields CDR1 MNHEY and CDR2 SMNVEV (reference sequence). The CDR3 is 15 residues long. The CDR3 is CASSLRGTGLSPLHF. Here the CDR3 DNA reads TGTGCCAGCAGTTTACGTGGGACAGGGCTTTCACCCCTCCACTTT.

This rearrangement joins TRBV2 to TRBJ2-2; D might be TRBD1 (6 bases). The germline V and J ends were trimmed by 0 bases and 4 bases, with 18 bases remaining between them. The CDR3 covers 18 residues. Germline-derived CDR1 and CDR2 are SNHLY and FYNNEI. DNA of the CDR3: TGTGCCAGCAGTGAAGCCGGACAGCGCTACACCCGCACCGGGGAGCTGTTTTTT. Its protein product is CASSEAGQRYTRTGELFF.

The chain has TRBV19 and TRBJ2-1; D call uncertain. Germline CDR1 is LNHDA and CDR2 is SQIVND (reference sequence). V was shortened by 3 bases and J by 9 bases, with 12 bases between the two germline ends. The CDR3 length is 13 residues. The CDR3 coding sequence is TGTGCCAGTAGTATGGCCGTGGCCGTTGAGCAGTTCTTC. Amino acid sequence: CASSMAVAVEQFF.

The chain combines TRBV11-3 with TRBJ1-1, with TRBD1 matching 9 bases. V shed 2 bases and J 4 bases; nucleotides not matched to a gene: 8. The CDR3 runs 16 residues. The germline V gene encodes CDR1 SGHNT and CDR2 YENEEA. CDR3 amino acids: CASSLPRTGAVTEAFF. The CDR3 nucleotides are TGTGCCAGCAGCTTACCCCGGACAGGGGCGGTCACTGAAGCTTTCTTT.

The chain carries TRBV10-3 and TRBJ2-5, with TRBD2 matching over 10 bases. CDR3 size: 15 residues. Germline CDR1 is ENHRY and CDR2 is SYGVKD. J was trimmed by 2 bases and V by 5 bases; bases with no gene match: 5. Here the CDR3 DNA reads TGTGCCATCAGTCTAGCGGGAGTTGGTCAAGAGACCCAGTACTTC. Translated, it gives CAISLAGVGQETQYF.

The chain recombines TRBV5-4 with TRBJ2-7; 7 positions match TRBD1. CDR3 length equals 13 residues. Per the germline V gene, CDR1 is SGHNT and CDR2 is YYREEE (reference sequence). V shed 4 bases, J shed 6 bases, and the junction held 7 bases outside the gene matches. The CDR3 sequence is CASSGDRVGEQYF. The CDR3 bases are TGTGCCAGCAGCGGCGACAGGGTTGGCGAGCAGTACTTC.

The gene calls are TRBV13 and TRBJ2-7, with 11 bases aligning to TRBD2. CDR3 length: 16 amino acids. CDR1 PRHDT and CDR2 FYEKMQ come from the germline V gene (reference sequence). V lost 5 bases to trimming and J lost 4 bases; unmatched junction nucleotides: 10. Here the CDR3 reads CASSSSGTSGLYEQYF. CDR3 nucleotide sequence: TGTGCCAGCAGCAGCTCCGGGACTAGCGGATTATACGAGCAGTACTTC.

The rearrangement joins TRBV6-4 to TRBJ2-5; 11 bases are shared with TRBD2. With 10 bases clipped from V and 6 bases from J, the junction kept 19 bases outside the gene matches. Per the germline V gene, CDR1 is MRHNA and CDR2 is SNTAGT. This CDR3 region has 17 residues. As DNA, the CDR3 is TGTGCCACCCGGGTTAGCGGGGGGGCTATAACCCCAAAGACCCAGTACTTC. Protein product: CATRVSGGAITPKTQYF.

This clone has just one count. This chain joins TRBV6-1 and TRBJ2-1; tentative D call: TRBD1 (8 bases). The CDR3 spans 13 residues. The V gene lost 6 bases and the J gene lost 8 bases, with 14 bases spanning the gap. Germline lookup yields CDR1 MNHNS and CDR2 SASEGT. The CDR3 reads CASRDTGGDEQFF. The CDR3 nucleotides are TGTGCCAGCAGGGACACAGGGGGGGATGAGCAGTTCTTC.